This entry lists 21 T cell receptor beta chains sequenced from one sample in a study of metastatic and nonmetastatic thyroid tumors. Prior to thyroid surgery, none of the patients had received any treatment. TCRdb re-called the PCR reads through MiXCR. The sample includes 20,000 to 25,000 clones, about 20% of them seen just once. Sequenced input: adjacent normal tissue. Receptors were obtained from a female donor with papillary thyroid cancer or a benign thyroid nodule (not recorded which). Some clones in this sample may be carry-over from other donors' samples.

With respect to this clone: The conserved closing phenylalanine or tryptophan is absent in this CDR3, likely reflecting a read error. J is TRBJ2-7 and V is TRBV6-2 or TRBV6-3; 7 positions match TRBD2. Per germline, CDR1 MNHEY and CDR2 SVGEGT. This CDR3 is built from 14 residues. Trimming at V came to 4 bases and at J to 6 bases, leaving 9 bases not matched to a gene. In DNA form, the CDR3 reads TGTGCCAGCAGTTTCAGCGGGGCGGGATCCGAGCAGTACCTC. Its protein product is CASSFSGAGSEQYL.

This clone was seen only a few times. The V gene is TRBV20-1, the J gene TRBJ1-2; D is possibly TRBD1 (6 bases). Deletions cut 1 base from V and 7 bases from J, with 16 bases between. Germline CDR1 DFQATT, CDR2 SNEGSKA (reference sequence). The CDR3 sequence is 14 residues long. The chain's CDR3 is CSARAQGIGGGYTF. The CDR3, as DNA: TGCAGTGCTAGAGCCCAGGGGATAGGGGGTGGCTACACCTTC.

This clone showed up many times. The rearrangement links TRBV30 to TRBJ2-2, with no clear D. The CDR3 extends over 16 amino acids. Between the trimmed V and J ends, which lost 3 bases and 3 bases, there was a span of 17 bases. CDR1 is GTSNPN, CDR2 SVGIG, per germline (reference sequence). The CDR3 loop reads CAWRDISQVHTGELFF. The CDR3 bases are TGTGCCTGGAGGGATATAAGCCAGGTTCACACCGGGGAGCTGTTTTTT.

This clone was recorded at least ten times. CDR3 sequence reads: CSASDGGRAREQYF. The CDR3, as DNA: TGCAGTGCTAGTGATGGCGGGAGGGCCCGCGAGCAGTACTTC. The chain combines TRBV20-1 with TRBJ2-7; 9 positions match TRBD2. Germline V gives CDR1 DFQATT, CDR2 SNEGSKA (reference sequence). The CDR3 totals 14 residues. Trimming at V came to 3 bases and at J to 6 bases, leaving 9 bases not matched to a gene.

Many counts were recorded for this clone. J is TRBJ2-7 and V is TRBV11-3; 7 nucleotides line up with TRBD1. This CDR3 spans 14 amino acids. Germline V gene lookup returns CDR1 SGHNT and CDR2 YENEEA. J gave up 3 bases and V 7 bases, and 9 bases lay outside the gene matches. CDR3 residues: CASTIRTGGYEQYF. DNA for the CDR3: TGTGCCAGCACCATCCGGACAGGCGGCTACGAGCAGTACTTC.

Ten or more counts support this clone. The chain uses TRBV3-1 and TRBJ2-7; TRBD2 aligns across 9 bases. The CDR3 extends over 17 amino acids. Germline V gene lookup returns CDR1 LGHDT and CDR2 YNNKEL (reference sequence). V shed 0 bases and J 4 bases; nucleotides not matched to a gene: 10. The chain's CDR3 is CASSQDWAGGQLYEQYF. DNA of the CDR3: TGTGCCAGCAGCCAAGATTGGGCGGGAGGGCAATTGTACGAGCAGTACTTC.

The chain is built from TRBV6-5 and TRBJ2-7; 9 bases map to TRBD2. Germline values: CDR1 MNHEY, CDR2 SVGAGI. Losses at the gene ends were 0 bases for V and 3 bases for J; bases not matched to a gene: 6. The CDR3 is made up of 16 amino acids. The CDR3, as DNA: TGTGCCAGCAGTTACTCCTGGACTAGCGTGGACTACGAGCAGTACTTC. This codes for CASSYSWTSVDYEQYF.

The chain joins TRBV28 to TRBJ2-7; no clear D gene. V was shortened by 6 bases and J by 8 bases, with 17 bases between the two germline ends. The CDR3 runs 13 residues. Germline V gene data show CDR1 as MDHEN and CDR2 as SYDVKM. The CDR3 DNA follows: TGTGCCAGCAGGGCGGTACTTGAAGGGAAGCAGTACTTC. Residues: CASRAVLEGKQYF.

In this sample, this clone turned up a few times. Being one base from a much bigger clone, this may be a read error. This chain joins TRBV29-1 and TRBJ1-1, with 11 bases matching TRBD1. The V segment lost 8 bases and the J segment 11 bases; nucleotides outside the gene matches: 7. The CDR3 is 11 amino acids. From germline, CDR1 is SQVTM and CDR2 ANQGSEA. CDR3 sequence (DNA): TGCAGCTCCGGACAGGGGGCGTTGGCTTTCTTT. Residues: CSSGQGALAFF.

This clone was observed at least ten times. The chain carries TRBV13 and TRBJ1-1; possibly TRBD1 for D (6 bases). V was clipped by 6 bases and J by 3 bases, with 14 bases between them. In germline, CDR1 is PRHDT, CDR2 FYEKMQ (reference sequence). This CDR3 has 14 amino acids. CDR3 nucleotides: TGTGCCAGCAGTCGACGAGGGGGAGACACTGAAGCTTTCTTT. It specifies CASSRRGGDTEAFF.

This clone is classed as medium-sized. Other DNA sequences within the sample encode an identical CDR3. The chain couples TRBV12-3 or TRBV12-4 to TRBJ2-6, with D possibly matching TRBD1 (6 bases). CDR3 size: 15 residues. The V gene lost 8 bases and the J gene lost 4 bases, with 15 bases spanning the gap. CDR3 in amino acids: CASGQSLGGANVLTF. In DNA, the CDR3 is TGTGCCAGCGGACAGAGCTTGGGCGGGGCCAACGTCCTGACTTTC.

This clone counts as medium-sized. The V call is TRBV6-1, the J call TRBJ2-7, with 7 bases aligning to TRBD2. The CDR3 extends over 15 amino acids. Losses at the gene ends were 5 bases for V and 0 bases for J; bases not matched to a gene: 7. Germline values: CDR1 MNHNS, CDR2 SASEGT. The CDR3 nucleotides read TGTGCCAGCAGTTTCCGTAGCGGGCCCTCCTACGAGCAGTACTTC. Translated, it gives CASSFRSGPSYEQYF.

A few counts support this clone. The gene calls are TRBV6-2 or TRBV6-3 and TRBJ2-6, with D perhaps being TRBD1 or TRBD2 (7 bases each). This CDR3 is 18 amino acids long. CDR1 and CDR2 from the germline V gene are MNHEY and SVGEGT. The germline V and J ends were trimmed by 7 bases and 4 bases, with 23 bases remaining between them. CDR3 coding DNA: TGTGCCAGCATTTCCGTACCTCTCAGGGGGGGAGGGGCCAACGTCCTGACTTTC. It yields the protein CASISVPLRGGGANVLTF.

For this clone: It may be a read error: a sequence one base away is much more abundant. The CDR3 sequence is CASSMGDSICEGYTF. Written as DNA, the CDR3 is TGTGCCAGTAGTATGGGGGACAGCATTTGCGAGGGCTACACCTTC. The genes are TRBV19 and TRBJ1-2, with 7 bases identical to TRBD1. Trimming removed 3 bases from V and 8 bases from J; junction bases left unmatched: 12. The CDR3 runs to 15 residues. Germline CDR1 is LNHDA and CDR2 is SQIVND (reference sequence). The complete variable domain, with remaining parts taken from reference TRBV19 and TRBJ1-2, reads DGGITQSPKYLFRKEGQNVTLSCEQNLNHDAMYWYRQDPGQGLRLIYYSQIVNDFQKGDIAEGYSVSREKKESFPLTVTSAQKNPTAFYLCASSMGDSICEGYTFGSGTRLTVV.

A few counts support this clone. This may come from a read error, since a much larger clone is one base off. The J gene is TRBJ2-7, the V gene TRBV7-2, with 12 bases matching TRBD2. The CDR3 has 14 residues. V gave up 5 bases and J gave up 7 bases; unmatched junction bases: 6. Looked up from germline, CDR1 is SGHTA and CDR2 is FQGNSA. The CDR3 DNA reads TGTGCCAGCAGCCTACAGACTAGCGGGAGTGAGCAGTACTTC. Translation gives CASSLQTSGSEQYF. Based on the CDR3 plus reference TRBV7-2 and TRBJ2-7, the full variable domain is GAGVSQSPSNKVTEKGKDVELRCDPISGHTALYWYRQSLGQGLEFLIYFQGNSAPDKSGLPSDRFSAERTGGSVSTLTIQRTQQEDSAVYLCASSLQTSGSEQYFGPGTRLTVT.

Worth noting for this clone: One end of the junction varies from germline; a read error may be responsible. This chain joins TRBV6-1 and TRBJ2-5; a weak D match, TRBD2 (6 bases). Germline values: CDR1 MNHNS, CDR2 SASEGT. The CDR3 is 14 amino acids. CDR3 sequence reads: CASRPTRAQETQYF. The CDR3 DNA follows: TGTGCCAGCAGGCCGACTAGGGCCCAAGAGACCCAATACTTC.

V usage is TRBV12-3 or TRBV12-4 and J usage is TRBJ2-7, with a weak D call TRBD2 (5 bases). V lost 4 bases to trimming and J lost 1 base, with 8 bases between them. This CDR3 has 13 amino acids. The CDR3 nucleotides are TGTGCCAGCAGTTCCGGGGTGTCCTACGAGCAGTACTTC. Residues: CASSSGVSYEQYF.

This clone was picked up many times. This sequence joins TRBV4-1 and TRBJ1-5, with 9 bases matching TRBD1. Per the germline V gene, CDR1 is MGHRA and CDR2 is YSYEKL. V was clipped by 1 base and J by 6 bases; unmatched bases: 13. The length of the CDR3 is 18 residues. The CDR3: CASSQGVWVQQGAQPQHF. CDR3 in DNA: TGCGCCAGCAGCCAAGGGGTTTGGGTACAACAGGGGGCTCAGCCCCAGCATTTT.

The rearrangement links TRBV15 to TRBJ2-1; D is tentatively TRBD1 or TRBD2 (5 bases each). The CDR3 spans 16 residues. The V end lost 10 bases, the J end lost 6 bases, and 25 bases lay between the germline ends. Germline CDR1 reads LNHNV; CDR2 reads YYDKDF (reference sequence). The CDR3 nucleotides are TGTGCCATCCGCCCCCTGGGGGTACTTGAGGGCAATGAGCAGTTCTTC. Amino acids: CAIRPLGVLEGNEQFF.

The chain couples TRBV12-3 or TRBV12-4 to TRBJ1-2; D remains unclear. The CDR3 consists of 13 residues. The germline V and J ends were trimmed by 0 bases and 8 bases, with 10 bases remaining between them. The CDR3 DNA sequence: TGTGCCAGCAGTTTAGCCACTTTCGGGGGCTACACCTTC. Protein sequence: CASSLATFGGYTF.

This clone appeared many times. The chain has TRBV25-1 and TRBJ2-1; maybe TRBD2 (6 bases). Germline-derived CDR1 and CDR2 are MGHDK and SYGVNS. V was shortened by 4 bases and J by 4 bases, with 14 bases between the two germline ends. This CDR3 is 15 amino acids long. CDR3 in amino acids: CASSGRGRGYNEQFF. CDR3 bases: TGTGCCAGCAGTGGGAGGGGTAGGGGATACAATGAGCAGTTCTTC.